A single sample gave rise to the 18 T cell receptor beta chains below, sequenced in a study of control samples from healthy donors and cancer patients. Assay used: immunoSEQ multiplex PCR; TCRdb lists only in-frame clones, some missing. This sample has some 200,000 clones; 90% to 95% occur once, and the top ten carry roughly 1.6%. The sample was blood. The source of these receptors is a man aged 50 or older in good health.

V usage is TRBV7-2 and J usage is TRBJ2-5; D not resolved. The germline V and J ends were trimmed by 4 bases and 5 bases, with 5 bases remaining between them. Germline lookup yields CDR1 SGHTA and CDR2 FQGNSA. This CDR3 is built from 11 residues. CDR3 sequence (DNA): TGTGCCAGCAGCTCTTACGAGACCCAGTACTTC. It yields the protein CASSSYETQYF.

The J gene is TRBJ1-1, the V gene TRBV19; unclear D gene. Germline-derived CDR1 and CDR2 are LNHDA and SQIVND (reference sequence). The V end lost 7 bases, the J end lost 0 bases, and 12 bases lay between the germline ends. CDR3 length: 14 amino acids. In DNA form, the CDR3 reads TGTGCCAGTAAAACTCCCGGATTGAACACTGAAGCTTTCTTT. As protein: CASKTPGLNTEAFF.

Details on this clone: This CDR3 is also generated by other DNA sequences in the sample. The CDR3 nucleotides read TGCGCCAGCAGCTTGGCCGGGGGGGCTGGGGCCAACGTCCTGACTTTC. Translated: CASSLAGGAGANVLTF. J is TRBJ2-6 and V is TRBV5-1, with TRBD2 matching 8 bases. Germline V gene lookup returns CDR1 SGHRS and CDR2 YFSETQ. V trimming: 0 bases; J trimming: 2 bases; junction bases outside the gene matches: 1. The CDR3 has 16 residues.

This chain links TRBV4-1 with TRBJ1-4; no firm D call. The CDR3 extends over 15 amino acids. The germline V gene has CDR1 MGHRA and CDR2 YSYEKL. Trimming took 3 bases from V and 7 from J, leaving 15 bases between them. As DNA, the CDR3 is TGCGCCAGCAGCCAGGGCAGTGGCGTGGCTGAAAAACTGTTTTTT. This gives the protein CASSQGSGVAEKLFF.

The J gene is TRBJ1-1, the V gene TRBV5-6; D may be TRBD1 (6 bases). CDR1 is SGHDT and CDR2 is YYEEEE in the germline V gene. The CDR3 consists of 15 residues. Deletions cut 4 bases from V and 3 bases from J, with 16 bases between. CDR3 in amino acids: CASSTPSTGDTEAFF. The CDR3 region has the DNA TGTGCCAGCAGCACCCCTTCGACAGGCGACACTGAAGCTTTCTTT.

The rearrangement joins TRBV7-2 to TRBJ2-7; D unclear. The CDR3 is 16 amino acids. V shed 1 base and J shed 0 bases, with 13 bases lying between them. Germline V gene data show CDR1 as SGHTA and CDR2 as FQGNSA. The CDR3, as DNA: TGTGCCAGCAGCTTAGGAGAATCAAGAAGCTCCTACGAGCAGTACTTC. As protein: CASSLGESRSSYEQYF. Full variable domain (missing parts from reference TRBV7-2 and TRBJ2-7): GAGVSQSPSNKVTEKGKDVELRCDPISGHTALYWYRQSLGQGLEFLIYFQGNSAPDKSGLPSDRFSAERTGGSVSTLTIQRTQQEDSAVYLCASSLGESRSSYEQYFGPGTRLTVT.

This chain links TRBV4-2 with TRBJ2-7, with a weak D call TRBD1 (5 bases). CDR1 and CDR2 (germline): LGHNA, YNFKEQ. The CDR3 extends over 17 amino acids. The V and J ends lost 1 base and 0 bases respectively, with 16 bases between them. The CDR3 DNA reads TGTGCCAGCAGCCAAGGCCTTTGGGCAGGGATCTCCTACGAGCAGTACTTC. It is translated as CASSQGLWAGISYEQYF.

The rearrangement uses TRBV30 and TRBJ2-7, with unresolved D. The germline gives CDR1 GTSNPN, CDR2 SVGIG (reference sequence). The CDR3 spans 14 residues. Deletions cut 0 bases from V and 6 bases from J, with 15 bases between. The CDR3 DNA reads as TGTGCCTGGAGTGTACGTAGGCCGGTCGGCGAGCAGTACTTC. This gives the protein CAWSVRRPVGEQYF.

The gene calls are TRBV3-1 (or the pseudogene TRBV3-2) and TRBJ2-2; unclear D gene. The CDR3 has 14 amino acids. Trimming stripped 8 bases from V and 0 bases from J, with 10 bases between. Per germline, CDR1 LGHDT and CDR2 YNNKEL (reference sequence). CDR3 protein: CASGLGSNTGELFF. CDR3 nucleotides: TGTGCCAGCGGGCTGGGGTCGAACACCGGGGAGCTGTTTTTT.

V usage is TRBV6-5 and J usage is TRBJ1-1, with D hard to call. The V end lost 7 bases, the J end lost 7 bases, and 16 bases lay between the germline ends. This CDR3 is 13 amino acids long. Germline V gene sequence: CDR1 MNHEY, CDR2 SVGAGI. The CDR3 DNA reads TGTGCCAGCATTTTGAACCGGGTGGGTGAAGCTTTCTTT. This encodes CASILNRVGEAFF.

The chain couples TRBV14 to TRBJ1-1, with a tentative D call TRBD1 (5 bases). The CDR3 runs 17 residues. Trimming left V 0 bases short and J 4 bases short, with 18 bases between. The germline CDR1 and CDR2 sequences are SGHDN and FVKESK. Written as DNA, the CDR3 is TGTGCCAGCAGCCAAGAAGGGGTAGGAGGGGTAAGCACTGAAGCTTTCTTT. Translation: CASSQEGVGGVSTEAFF. The full variable domain, with the rest looked up from reference TRBV14 and TRBJ1-1, is EAGVTQFPSHSVIEKGQTVTLRCDPISGHDNLYWYRRVMGKEIKFLLHFVKESKQDESGMPNNRFLAERTGGTYSTLKVQPAELEDSGVYFCASSQEGVGGVSTEAFFGQGTRLTVV.

The rearrangement uses TRBV5-1 and TRBJ2-3; a possible D gene is TRBD2 (5 bases). V was cut by 4 bases and J by 7 bases, with 13 bases left in between. Germline-derived CDR1 and CDR2 are SGHRS and YFSETQ. CDR3 length: 13 amino acids. CDR3 bases: TGCGCCAGCAGCCTCGAGGGCGTGAATACGCAGTATTTT. As protein: CASSLEGVNTQYF. The variable domain in full, completed from reference TRBV5-1 and TRBJ2-3, reads KAGVTQTPRYLIKTRGQQVTLSCSPISGHRSVSWYQQTPGQGLQFLFEYFSETQRNKGNFPGRFSGRQFSNSRSEMNVSTLELGDSALYLCASSLEGVNTQYFGPGTRLTVL.

This chain connects TRBV4-2 to TRBJ1-6; D not resolved. The V and J ends lost 0 bases and 0 bases respectively, with 9 bases between them. This CDR3 contains 17 residues. Germline assignment: CDR1 LGHNA and CDR2 YNFKEQ. DNA for the CDR3: TGTGCCAGCAGCCAAGACCCTTCGAGCTCCTATAATTCACCCCTCCACTTT. It is translated as CASSQDPSSSYNSPLHF.

The gene calls are TRBV7-2 and TRBJ2-5, with a weak D call TRBD2 (5 bases). CDR3 length equals 14 residues. The germline V gene encodes CDR1 SGHTA and CDR2 FQGNSA. Trimming cost V 1 base and J 5 bases, with 11 bases left between them. The CDR3 here is CASSLDPGRETQYF. The CDR3 DNA is TGTGCCAGCAGCTTAGACCCGGGAAGGGAGACCCAGTACTTC.

The V gene is TRBV20-1, the J gene TRBJ1-2; D is unclear. V shed 3 bases and J shed 3 bases, with 11 bases lying between them. Per the germline V gene, CDR1 is DFQATT and CDR2 is SNEGSKA (reference sequence). This CDR3 spans 13 amino acids. The CDR3 sequence is CSASMDGYYGYTF. CDR3 bases: TGCAGTGCTAGTATGGATGGCTACTATGGCTACACCTTC.

This chain uses TRBV5-6 with TRBJ2-1; D may match TRBD1 or TRBD2 (6 bases each). CDR3 length equals 13 residues. V lost 0 bases to trimming and J lost 10 bases, with 11 bases between them. Germline V gene lookup returns CDR1 SGHDT and CDR2 YYEEEE. The CDR3 region is CASSLAKGGEQFF. In nucleotides, the CDR3 is TGTGCCAGCAGCTTGGCCAAGGGGGGCGAGCAGTTCTTC.

J is TRBJ1-2 and V is TRBV5-1; D not resolved. This CDR3 comprises 17 residues. The V end lost 1 base, the J end lost 2 bases, and 18 bases lay between the germline ends. CDR1 is SGHRS, CDR2 YFSETQ, per germline. The CDR3 DNA sequence: TGCGCCAGCAGCTTGTCGCGGACGGCATCGGAAAACTATGGCTACACCTTC. This codes for CASSLSRTASENYGYTF.

J is TRBJ1-5 and V is TRBV5-1; a possible D gene is TRBD1 (6 bases). V gave up 4 bases and J gave up 0 bases, with 11 bases separating them. Germline loops: CDR1 SGHRS, CDR2 YFSETQ. This CDR3 region has 15 residues. CDR3 nucleotides: TGCGCCAGCAGCAAGGACAGTAATAGCAATCAGCCCCAGCATTTT. Encoded protein: CASSKDSNSNQPQHF.